This is a list of T cell receptor beta chains from one sample in a study of cytomegalovirus exposure and HLA in healthy donors. Only in-frame clones appear in the TCRdb table, and some are missing; sequencing was by immunoSEQ multiplex PCR. The sample includes fewer than 110,000 clones, 75% to 90% of them seen just once. The sequenced sample was PBMCs. The receptors here all came from a man under 40 in good health and CMV-seronegative. Each CDR3 is given with its conserved first and last residue. A D gene is named only where the DNA matches it firmly. Size is stated for part of the rows, as once, few or many counts, or as a class when the clone is expanded.

V gene,D gene,CDR3 length,J gene,clone size,CDR3 protein,CDR3 DNA
TRBV9,TRBD2,16,TRBJ2-7,.,CASSPPGVAGSYEQYF,TGTGCCAGCAGCCCCCCCGGGGTAGCGGGTTCCTACGAGCAGTACTTC
TRBV7-2,.,14,TRBJ2-7,.,CASSHRSPVYEQYF,TGTGCCAGCAGCCACAGGTCTCCCGTCTACGAGCAGTACTTC
TRBV5-1,TRBD1,15,TRBJ1-2,.,CASSLRTGVDYGYTF,TGCGCCAGCAGCCTGAGGACAGGGGTAGACTATGGCTACACCTTC
TRBV19,TRBD2,14,TRBJ2-7,.,CASSVAGEEYEQYF,TGTGCCAGTAGCGTAGCGGGAGAGGAATACGAGCAGTACTTC
TRBV29-1,TRBD1,15,TRBJ1-1,once,CSVRERDRPNTEAFF,TGCAGCGTCCGGGAACGGGACAGGCCGAACACTGAAGCTTTCTTT
TRBV10-1,.,15,TRBJ1-1,.,CASSESETYGTEAFF,TGCGCCAGCAGTGAGTCCGAGACATACGGCACTGAAGCTTTCTTT
TRBV12-5,TRBD1,17,TRBJ1-1,.,CASGETGQVVLNTEAFF,TGTGCTAGTGGTGAAACGGGACAGGTAGTATTGAACACTGAAGCTTTCTTT
TRBV28,.,14,TRBJ1-2,.,CASSLKGPDYGYTF,TGTGCCAGCAGTTTGAAGGGGCCGGACTATGGCTACACCTTC
TRBV28,.,16,TRBJ2-3,.,CASRENRLGGTDTQYF,TGTGCCAGCAGGGAGAACAGGTTAGGGGGCACAGATACGCAGTATTTT
TRBV2,.,14,TRBJ2-3,.,CASSETGVTDTQYF,TGTGCCAGCAGTGAGACGGGGGTCACAGATACGCAGTATTTT
TRBV28,.,17,TRBJ1-2,.,CASSEGNRLTRDYGYTF,TGTGCCAGCAGCGAAGGGAACAGGCTTACAAGGGACTATGGCTACACCTTC
TRBV10-3,TRBD2,19,TRBJ2-1,once,CAIRSGTSGVRVSYNEQFF,TGTGCCATCAGATCCGGGACTAGCGGAGTTCGGGTATCCTACAATGAGCAGTTCTTC
TRBV30,.,13,TRBJ2-7,.,CAWSVTGGYEQYF,TGTGCCTGGAGTGTTACCGGGGGATACGAGCAGTACTTC
TRBV30,TRBD1,13,TRBJ1-6,.,CAWEKTGRSPLHF,TGTGCCTGGGAAAAGACAGGGAGATCACCCCTCCACTTT